The rows below give T cell receptor beta chains drawn from one sample of a study of cytomegalovirus exposure and HLA in healthy donors. Profiling relied on immunoSEQ multiplex PCR, and the TCRdb table lists in-frame clones only, not all of them. The sample consists of roughly 54,000 clones, around 70% of them appearing once. Material: PBMCs. The receptors were gathered from a woman aged 60-75 years in good health and CMV-seropositive. The CDR3 runs from the conserved cysteine through the conserved F or W. The order of the fields is J gene, clone size, CDR3 length, D gene, V gene, CDR3 protein. D genes are given only for firm matches. Expanded clones get a size class; other rows say once, few or many, or leave the size out.

TRBJ2-1 | - | 17 | TRBD2 | TRBV10-3 | CAISGPSGGIQNNEQFF
- | - | 13 | - | TRBV27 | CASSPQVAHEQYF
TRBJ1-2 | - | 16 | TRBD1 | TRBV18 | CASSPPGGQSVYGYTF
TRBJ2-2 | few | 15 | - | TRBV27 | CASSLRNQDTGELFF
TRBJ2-3 | few | 13 | - | TRBV10-3 | CASSYSGEDTQYF
TRBJ2-7 | - | 14 | TRBD2 | TRBV7-7 | CASTGGRLDYEQYF
TRBJ2-7 | - | 14 | - | TRBV11-1 | CASSSGLGIYEQYF
TRBJ2-5 | once | 14 | - | TRBV5-1 | CASSLGGPGETQYF
TRBJ1-2 | - | 16 | TRBD1 | TRBV4-3 | CASSQTYGTGGGGYTF
TRBJ1-1 | - | 14 | - | TRBV5-5 | CASSPTAMNTEAFF
TRBJ1-2 | once | 16 | TRBD1 | TRBV16 | CASSPGTGLTGYGYTF
TRBJ2-5 | - | 17 | TRBD2 | TRBV7-9 | CSSSFWLAGDIQETQYF
TRBJ2-2 | - | 14 | TRBD1 | TRBV19 | CASKRDRVTGELFF
TRBJ1-1 | once | 16 | - | TRBV5-1 | CASSLGPQVQNTEAFF
TRBJ2-7 | - | 18 | TRBD2 | TRBV4-1 | CASSQGPLAGGSSYEQYF
TRBJ1-1 | - | 15 | - | TRBV7-6 | CASSPPQGMNTEAFF
TRBJ2-7 | few | 16 | - | TRBV5-6 | CASSSSVYRASYEQYF
TRBJ1-2 | - | 13 | - | TRBV7-2 | CASSLQGRRGYTF
TRBJ2-2 | few | 11 | - | TRBV6-1 | CASSRPGELFF
TRBJ1-2 | - | 13 | TRBD1 | TRBV7-2 | CASSFTGEYGYTF
TRBJ2-7 | - | 15 | - | TRBV16 | CASSQSGASSYEQYF
TRBJ2-1 | - | 16 | TRBD2 | TRBV7-3 | CASSTYSGGFYNEQFF
TRBJ1-1 | few | 14 | TRBD1 | TRBV10-3 | CASSLAGQGAEAFF
TRBJ1-1 | - | 14 | TRBD1 | TRBV5-1 | CASSLGDRVGEAFF
TRBJ2-7 | - | 15 | - | TRBV4-3 | CASSQERGSSYEQYF
TRBJ1-2 | once | 17 | - | TRBV7-2 | CASSSQGDTLGAYGYTF
TRBJ2-5 | - | 15 | TRBD2 | TRBV19 | CASSIGTSNSETQYF
TRBJ1-1 | - | 14 | - | TRBV5-1 | CASTLRGLNTEAFF
TRBJ2-3 | - | 16 | TRBD2 | TRBV5-1 | CASSPGLAGSTDTQYF
TRBJ2-1 | - | 15 | TRBD2 | TRBV9 | CASSPGTSGANEQFF
TRBJ2-2 | few | 16 | TRBD1 | TRBV27 | CASRAGQGYGTGELFF
TRBJ1-5 | - | 13 | TRBD1 | TRBV2 | CASRGQVNQPQHF
TRBJ1-6 | - | 14 | TRBD1 | TRBV5-1 | CASSLGTGVLSLHF
TRBJ2-7 | - | 16 | - | TRBV14 | CASSQVPTGSWNEQYF
TRBJ1-2 | - | 14 | TRBD1 | TRBV6-5 | CASSYQGAIYGYTF
TRBJ1-1 | - | 14 | - | TRBV2 | CASSRAGGNTEAFF